These 17 T cell receptor beta chains were all obtained from the same sample, sequenced in a study of T cells in women clearing cervical HPV infection. Libraries were prepared by immunoSEQ multiplex PCR; TCRdb keeps only in-frame clonotypes and omits some of them. Its table lists roughly 47,000 clones. The sequencing sample was made of blood buffy coat. The source is a woman aged 18-70 years with a cervical HPV16 infection that either progressed to CIN3+ or cleared (not recorded which).

Regarding this clone: The read terminates 3 residues ahead of where the CDR3 ends, so the germline J gene completes it. The chain recombines TRBV6-2 or TRBV6-3 with TRBJ2-2, with D possibly being TRBD2 (7 bases). The CDR3 has 14 residues. The V and J ends lost 11 bases and 5 bases respectively, with 18 bases between them. From germline, CDR1 is MNHEY and CDR2 SVGEGT. The CDR3 DNA, read in part, is TGTGCCGTGGGACGGGGGGCGTCGACCGGGGAG. Its translation: CAVGRGASTGE. The whole CDR3 protein reads CAVGRGASTGELFF.

On this clone itself: The read halts 3 residues ahead of the CDR3 end, with the missing end drawn from the germline J gene. The chain combines TRBV7-9 with TRBJ2-7; D gene unclear. This CDR3 contains 13 residues. Trimming left V 1 base short and J 2 bases short, with 6 bases between. Per germline, CDR1 SEHNR and CDR2 FQNEAQ (reference sequence). The CDR3 DNA, read in part, is TGTGCCAGCAGCTTAGATCCAACCTACGAG. It yields the protein CASSLDPTYE. The full CDR3 protein is CASSLDPTYEQYF.

Note on this clone: From the germline J gene comes the end of the CDR3, since the read stops 3 residues before it. This chain connects TRBV20-1 to TRBJ2-3, with 13 bases lining up with TRBD2. Trimming cost V 0 bases and J 2 bases; bases outside gene matches: 8. Germline V gene sequence: CDR1 DFQATT, CDR2 SNEGSKA (reference sequence). The CDR3 contains 18 residues. The CDR3 is CSARESLAGGPITDTQYF. Partial CDR3 DNA: TGCAGTGCTAGAGAATCACTAGCGGGAGGGCCCATCACAGATACG.

About this clone: The sequenced fragment ends 3 residues before the CDR3 boundary, so the rest is inferred from the germline J gene. The chain is built from TRBV6-1 and TRBJ1-1; a weak D match, TRBD1 (6 bases). The CDR3 sequence is 16 residues long. Between the trimmed V and J ends, which lost 0 bases and 0 bases, there was a span of 11 bases. The germline V gene has CDR1 MNHNS and CDR2 SASEGT. CDR3 residues: CASSEAVTGLNTEAFF. The DNA read from the CDR3 is TGTGCCAGCAGTGAAGCGGTTACAGGGTTGAACACTGAA.

Concerning this clone itself: Mismatch with germline at one junction end may stem from a read error. The CDR3 end lies 3 residues beyond the end of the read and is filled in from the germline J gene. Different DNA sequences within this sample yield the same CDR3. The rearrangement joins TRBV30 to TRBJ1-3, with D uncertain. The CDR3 contains 14 residues. Germline CDR1 and CDR2: GTSNPN and SVGIG (reference sequence). CDR3 sequence reads: CAWARGISGNTIYF. The part of the CDR3 DNA that was read is TGTGCCTGGGCCCGCGGGATTTCTGGAAACACA.

With respect to this clone: The missing CDR3 end, 3 residues past where the read stops, is filled in from the germline J gene. V and J are TRBV5-1 and TRBJ2-2, with TRBD1 matching 11 bases. The germline V gene encodes CDR1 SGHRS and CDR2 YFSETQ. The CDR3 length is 16 residues. The V segment lost 4 bases and the J segment 5 bases; nucleotides outside the gene matches: 7. The chain's CDR3 is CASSQGTGGRTGELFF. CDR3 DNA (partial): TGCGCCAGCAGCCAGGGGACAGGGGGTAGGACCGGGGAG. The full variable domain, its missing parts supplied by reference TRBV5-1 and TRBJ2-2, is KAGVTQTPRYLIKTRGQQVTLSCSPISGHRSVSWYQQTPGQGLQFLFEYFSETQRNKGNFPGRFSGRQFSNSRSEMNVSTLELGDSALYLCASSQGTGGRTGELFFGEGSRLTVL.

A note on this clone: The CDR3 end falls 3 residues outside the read, so it is completed with the germline J gene. This sequence joins TRBV2 and TRBJ2-1; TRBD1 is a possible D gene (5 bases). Trimming removed 7 bases at V and 5 bases at J, with 12 bases between. Germline V lookup: CDR1 SNHLY, CDR2 FYNNEI. This CDR3 has 13 residues. The CDR3 spells CASTLLRDNEQFF. The DNA read from the CDR3 is TGTGCCAGCACCTTACTCAGGGACAATGAG.

Note on this clone: The DNA ends 3 residues before the CDR3 does, and the rest of the CDR3 is filled in from the germline J gene. This rearrangement joins TRBV30 to TRBJ2-4; D not resolved. Trimming took off 2 bases at V and 0 bases at J, with 2 bases between the two ends. The CDR3 contains 12 residues. Germline-derived CDR1 and CDR2 are GTSNPN and SVGIG (reference sequence). The chain's CDR3 is CAWSLAKNIQYF. The DNA read from the CDR3 is TGTGCCTGGAGTCTAGCCAAAAACATT.

In regard to this clone: The read ends 3 residues shy of where the CDR3 ends; the end is completed using the germline J gene. This chain joins TRBV7-9 and TRBJ2-2; TRBD1 matches 9 bases. Germline-derived CDR1 and CDR2 are SEHNR and FQNEAQ (reference sequence). This CDR3 has 15 amino acids. The sequenced part of the CDR3 DNA is TGTGCCACGATCCTACCCGGACAGGGGAATGAAAAG. As protein: CATILPGQGNEK. The entire CDR3 reads CATILPGQGNEKLFF.

Concerning this clone: The read comes to an end 3 residues before the CDR3 does, leaving the germline J gene to fill in the end. The rearrangement links TRBV5-4 to TRBJ1-1, with 7 bases lining up with TRBD1. After removal of 0 bases from V and 1 base from J, the junction contained 6 bases not matched to a gene. CDR3 length equals 16 residues. Germline V gene data show CDR1 as SGHNT and CDR2 as YYREEE (reference sequence). The CDR3 here is CASSLADRVRNTEAFF. CDR3 bases read: TGTGCCAGCAGCTTGGCAGACAGGGTTCGGAACACTGAA.

On this clone: The CDR3 is cut off 3 residues early in the read; its end comes from the germline J gene. The chain uses TRBV30 and TRBJ1-3; possibly TRBD1 for D (6 bases). The CDR3 spans 12 residues. CDR1 is GTSNPN and CDR2 is SVGIG in the germline V gene (reference sequence). V gave up 3 bases and J gave up 7 bases, with 10 bases separating them. The CDR3 spells CAWSLQGNTIYF. The sequenced part of the CDR3 DNA is TGTGCCTGGAGCTTGCAGGGGAACACC. Using reference TRBV30 and TRBJ1-3 for the parts outside the CDR3, the full variable domain is SQTIHQWPATLVQPVGSPLSLECTVEGTSNPNLYWYRQAAGRGLQLLFYSVGIGQISSEVPQNLSASRPQDRQFILSSKKLLLSDSGFYLCAWSLQGNTIYFGEGSWLTVV.

Incomplete CDR3 DNA: TGTGCCAGCAGTCGCCCGGTGGCGGGTCAAGAGACG. It codes for CASSRPVAGQET. In full, the CDR3 reads CASSRPVAGQETQYF. V and J are TRBV7-9 and TRBJ2-3; D may be TRBD2 (5 bases). The read halts 3 residues ahead of the CDR3 end, with the missing end drawn from the germline J gene. CDR3 length: 15 amino acids. CDR1 is SEHNR, CDR2 FQNEAQ, per germline (reference sequence).

As regards this clone: The read ends 3 residues before the CDR3 terminus; that terminus is restored from the germline J gene. V usage is TRBV19 and J usage is TRBJ1-2, with TRBD1 matching over 7 bases. Germline V gene data show CDR1 as LNHDA and CDR2 as SQIVND (reference sequence). The CDR3 totals 15 residues. Trimming removed 5 bases from V and 2 bases from J; junction bases left unmatched: 8. CDR3 in amino acids: CASSETGVANYGYTF. The CDR3 DNA, read in part, is TGTGCCAGTAGTGAAACAGGGGTCGCGAACTATGGC.

On this clone itself: Read sequence stops 3 residues before the CDR3 end, and the germline J gene provides the missing end. The chain combines TRBV19 with TRBJ2-7; TRBD2 matches at 8 bases. The CDR3 spans 14 residues. J was trimmed by 3 bases and V by 4 bases; bases with no gene match: 5. CDR1 is LNHDA and CDR2 is SQIVND in the germline V gene (reference sequence). The sequenced CDR3 bases are TGTGCCAGTAGTAAACTAGCGGTCGGCTACGAG. Its protein is CASSKLAVGYE. The full CDR3 reads CASSKLAVGYEQYF.

With respect to this clone: The read stops 3 residues short of the end of the CDR3; the missing end is completed from the germline J gene. This chain joins TRBV18 and TRBJ2-7, with 8 bases aligning to TRBD1. This CDR3 is built from 12 residues. Trimming took 4 bases from V and 5 from J; bases not matched to a gene: 1. Germline V gene data show CDR1 as KGHSH and CDR2 as LQKENI. The covered CDR3 bases are TGTGCCAGCTCACTGGACAGGGACGAG. This translates into CASSLDRDE. The whole CDR3 protein reads CASSLDRDEQYF. The full variable domain, completed using reference TRBV18 and TRBJ2-7, is NAGVMQNPRHLVRRRGQEARLRCSPMKGHSHVYWYRQLPEEGLKFMVYLQKENIIDESGMPKERFSAEFPKEGPSILRIQQVVRGDSAAYFCASSLDRDEQYFGPGTRLTVT.

With respect to this clone: The sequence runs out 3 residues before the end of the CDR3; the remainder is reconstructed from the germline J gene. The rearrangement joins TRBV7-2 to TRBJ2-7; 8 positions agree with TRBD1. In germline, CDR1 is SGHTA, CDR2 FQGNSA. CDR3 length: 15 residues. V shed 0 bases and J 0 bases; nucleotides not matched to a gene: 1. The CDR3 bases that were read are TGTGCCAGCAGCTTAGCGGACAGGGTCTCCTACGAG. This gives the protein CASSLADRVSYE. The CDR3, in full, reads CASSLADRVSYEQYF.

Comments on this clone: From the germline J gene comes the end of the CDR3, since the read stops 3 residues before it. The V gene is TRBV7-9, the J gene TRBJ1-4; D is ambiguous. From germline, CDR1 is SEHNR and CDR2 FQNEAQ (reference sequence). The length of the CDR3 is 14 residues. The CDR3 sequence: CASSPLTGNSPLFF. The part of the CDR3 DNA that was read is TGTGCCAGCAGCCCATTAACCGGTAATTCACCA.